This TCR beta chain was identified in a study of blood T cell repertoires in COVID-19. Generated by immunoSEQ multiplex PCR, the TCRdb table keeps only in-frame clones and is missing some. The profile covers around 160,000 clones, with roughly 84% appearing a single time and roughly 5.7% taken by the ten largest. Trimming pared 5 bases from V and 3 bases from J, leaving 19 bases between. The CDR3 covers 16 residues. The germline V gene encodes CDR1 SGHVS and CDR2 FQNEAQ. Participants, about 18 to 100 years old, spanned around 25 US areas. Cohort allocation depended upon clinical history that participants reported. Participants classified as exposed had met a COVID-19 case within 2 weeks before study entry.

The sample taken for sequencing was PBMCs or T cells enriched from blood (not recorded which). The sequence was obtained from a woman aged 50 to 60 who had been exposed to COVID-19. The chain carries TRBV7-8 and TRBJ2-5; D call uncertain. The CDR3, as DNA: TGTGCCAGCAGCCGTATTAGCCCCAAGGAAGAAGAGACCCAGTACTTC. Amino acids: CASSRISPKEEETQYF.